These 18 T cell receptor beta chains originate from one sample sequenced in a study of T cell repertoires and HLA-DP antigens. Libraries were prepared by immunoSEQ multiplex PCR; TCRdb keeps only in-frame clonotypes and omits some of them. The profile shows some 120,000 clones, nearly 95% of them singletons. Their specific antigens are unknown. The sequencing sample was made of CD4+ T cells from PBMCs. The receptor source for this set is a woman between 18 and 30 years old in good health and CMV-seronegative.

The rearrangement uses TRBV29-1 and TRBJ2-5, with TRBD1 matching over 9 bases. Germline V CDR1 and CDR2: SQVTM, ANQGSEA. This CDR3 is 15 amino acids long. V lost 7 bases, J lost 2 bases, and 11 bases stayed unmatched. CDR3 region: CSGLDRGEPQETQYF. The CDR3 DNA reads TGCAGCGGACTGGACAGGGGCGAACCTCAAGAGACCCAGTACTTC.

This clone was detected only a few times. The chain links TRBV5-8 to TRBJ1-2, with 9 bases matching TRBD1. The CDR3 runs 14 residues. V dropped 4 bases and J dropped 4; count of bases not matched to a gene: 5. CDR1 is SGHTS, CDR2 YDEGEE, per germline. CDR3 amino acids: CASSPGTGPYGYTF. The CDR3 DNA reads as TGTGCCAGCAGCCCCGGGACAGGGCCCTATGGCTACACCTTC.

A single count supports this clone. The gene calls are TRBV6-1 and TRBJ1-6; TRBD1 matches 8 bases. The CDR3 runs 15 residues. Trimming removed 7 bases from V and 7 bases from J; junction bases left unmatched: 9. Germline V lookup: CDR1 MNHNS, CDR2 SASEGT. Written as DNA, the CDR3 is TGTGCCAGCACCAAGGACAGGGCAAGGAATTCACCCCTCCACTTT. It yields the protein CASTKDRARNSPLHF.

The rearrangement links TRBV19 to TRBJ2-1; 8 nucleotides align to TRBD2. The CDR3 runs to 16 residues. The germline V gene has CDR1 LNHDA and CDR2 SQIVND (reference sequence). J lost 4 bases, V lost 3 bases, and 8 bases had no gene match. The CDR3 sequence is CASSMLAGFLYNEQFF. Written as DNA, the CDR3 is TGTGCCAGTAGTATGCTAGCGGGCTTCCTATACAATGAGCAGTTCTTC. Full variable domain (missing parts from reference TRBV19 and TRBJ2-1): DGGITQSPKYLFRKEGQNVTLSCEQNLNHDAMYWYRQDPGQGLRLIYYSQIVNDFQKGDIAEGYSVSREKKESFPLTVTSAQKNPTAFYLCASSMLAGFLYNEQFFGPGTRLTVL.

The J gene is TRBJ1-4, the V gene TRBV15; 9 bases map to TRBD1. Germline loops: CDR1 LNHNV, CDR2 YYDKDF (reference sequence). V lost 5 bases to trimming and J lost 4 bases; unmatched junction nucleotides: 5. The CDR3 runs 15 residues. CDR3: CATSPGGQGNEKLFF. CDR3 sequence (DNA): TGTGCCACCAGCCCTGGGGGACAGGGTAATGAAAAACTGTTTTTT.

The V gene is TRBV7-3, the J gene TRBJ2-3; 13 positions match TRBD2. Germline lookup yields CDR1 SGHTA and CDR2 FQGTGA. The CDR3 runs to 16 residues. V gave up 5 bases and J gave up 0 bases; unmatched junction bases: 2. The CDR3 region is CASSRGLAGSTDTQYF. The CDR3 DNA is TGTGCCAGCAGCCGGGGACTAGCGGGGAGCACAGATACGCAGTATTTT.

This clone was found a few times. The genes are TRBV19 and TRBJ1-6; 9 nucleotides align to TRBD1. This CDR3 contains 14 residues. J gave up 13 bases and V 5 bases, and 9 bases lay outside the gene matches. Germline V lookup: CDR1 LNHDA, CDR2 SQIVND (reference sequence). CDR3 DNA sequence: TGTGCCAGTAGTGCCGGACAGGGGCCGAATCCCCTCCACTTT. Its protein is CASSAGQGPNPLHF.

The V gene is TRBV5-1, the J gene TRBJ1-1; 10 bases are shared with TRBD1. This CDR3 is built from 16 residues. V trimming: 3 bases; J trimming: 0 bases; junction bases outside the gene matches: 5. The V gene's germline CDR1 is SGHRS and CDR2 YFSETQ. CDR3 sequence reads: CASSSRTGGLNTEAFF. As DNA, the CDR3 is TGCGCCAGCAGCTCCCGGACAGGGGGACTGAACACTGAAGCTTTCTTT.

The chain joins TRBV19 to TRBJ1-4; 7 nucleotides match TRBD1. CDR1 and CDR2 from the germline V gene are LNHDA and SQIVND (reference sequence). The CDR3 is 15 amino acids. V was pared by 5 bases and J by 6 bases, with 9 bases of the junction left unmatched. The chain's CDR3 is CASSLMTGIDEKLFF. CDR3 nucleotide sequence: TGTGCCAGTAGTCTTATGACAGGGATAGATGAAAAACTGTTTTTT.

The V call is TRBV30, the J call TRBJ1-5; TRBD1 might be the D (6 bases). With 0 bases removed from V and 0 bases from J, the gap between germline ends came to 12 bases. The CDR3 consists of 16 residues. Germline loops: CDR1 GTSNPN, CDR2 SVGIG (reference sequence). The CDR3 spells CAWSVSGAYSNQPQHF. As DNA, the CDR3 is TGTGCCTGGAGTGTTTCAGGGGCTTATAGCAATCAGCCCCAGCATTTT.

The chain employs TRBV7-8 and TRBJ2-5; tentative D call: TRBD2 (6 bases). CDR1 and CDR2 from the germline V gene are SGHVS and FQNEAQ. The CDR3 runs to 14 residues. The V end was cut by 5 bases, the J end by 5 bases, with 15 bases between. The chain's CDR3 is CASSKGLSRETQYF. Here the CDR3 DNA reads TGTGCCAGCAGCAAGGGACTGTCGCGGGAGACCCAGTACTTC.

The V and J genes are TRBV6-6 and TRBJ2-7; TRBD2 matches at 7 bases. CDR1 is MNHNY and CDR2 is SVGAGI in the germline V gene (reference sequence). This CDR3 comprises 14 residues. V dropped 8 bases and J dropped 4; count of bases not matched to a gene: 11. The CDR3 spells CASVDGGSSYEQYF. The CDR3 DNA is TGTGCCAGCGTCGATGGCGGGAGTTCGTACGAGCAGTACTTC.

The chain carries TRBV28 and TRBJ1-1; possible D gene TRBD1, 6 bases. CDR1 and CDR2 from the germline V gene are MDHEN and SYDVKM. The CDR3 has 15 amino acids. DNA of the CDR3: TGTGCGACTAGGGGGATGGGCACTTTGAACACTGAAGCTTTCTTT. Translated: CATRGMGTLNTEAFF.

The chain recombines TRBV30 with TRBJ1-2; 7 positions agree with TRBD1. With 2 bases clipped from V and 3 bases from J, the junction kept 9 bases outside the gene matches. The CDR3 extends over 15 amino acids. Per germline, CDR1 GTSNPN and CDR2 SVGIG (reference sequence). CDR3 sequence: CAWSSGQPFDYGYTF. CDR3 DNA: TGTGCCTGGAGTTCGGGACAGCCGTTCGACTATGGCTACACCTTC.

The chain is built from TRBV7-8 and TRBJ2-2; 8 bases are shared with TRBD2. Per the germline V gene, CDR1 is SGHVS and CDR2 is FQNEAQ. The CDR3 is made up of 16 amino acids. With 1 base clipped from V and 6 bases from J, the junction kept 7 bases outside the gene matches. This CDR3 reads CASSLVIERGPGELFF. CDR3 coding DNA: TGTGCCAGCAGCTTAGTTATCGAGCGGGGGCCCGGGGAGCTGTTTTTT.

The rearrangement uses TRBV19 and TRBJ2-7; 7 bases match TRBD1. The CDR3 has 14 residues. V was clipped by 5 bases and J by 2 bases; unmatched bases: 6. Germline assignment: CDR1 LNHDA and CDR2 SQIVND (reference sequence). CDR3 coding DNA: TGTGCCAGTAGTTTTCCGGGACAGACCTACGAGCAGTACTTC. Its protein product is CASSFPGQTYEQYF.

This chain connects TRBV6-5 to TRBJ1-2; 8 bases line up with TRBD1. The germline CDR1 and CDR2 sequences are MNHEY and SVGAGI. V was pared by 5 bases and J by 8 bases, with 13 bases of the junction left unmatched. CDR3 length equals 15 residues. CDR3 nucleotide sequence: TGTGCCAGCAGTCCCACCCCCCAGGGGGCCTACGGCTACACCTTC. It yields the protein CASSPTPQGAYGYTF.

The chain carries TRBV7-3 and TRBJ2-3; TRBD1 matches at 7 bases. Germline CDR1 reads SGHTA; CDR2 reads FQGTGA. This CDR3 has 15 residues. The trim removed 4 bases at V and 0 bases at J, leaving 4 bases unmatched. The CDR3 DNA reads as TGTGCCAGCAGCTCGTCAGGGGGAAGCACAGATACGCAGTATTTT. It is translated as CASSSSGGSTDTQYF.